The next 15 T cell receptor beta chains were all read from a single sample in a study of Ad26.COV2.S vaccination and SARS-CoV-2 variants. Clones were sequenced by immunoSEQ multiplex PCR, and TCRdb holds only the in-frame ones, with some missing. The sample has about 480,000 clones, around nine tenths seen once. Specified treatment: roughly 18 received Ad26.COV2.S at low or high dose, single or two shots; roughly 5 received placebo; per-sample allocation not given. Sampling was done on day 63 after the first vaccine or placebo injection. The starting material was peripheral blood, obtained in a trial of Ad26.COV2.S vaccine versus placebo. Receptors originate from a person between 18 and 60 years old who received the Ad26.COV2.S COVID-19 vaccine or a placebo.

This chain joins TRBV27 and TRBJ2-2; no definite D call. Trimming took off 3 bases at V and 2 bases at J, with 10 bases between the two ends. Germline V CDR1 and CDR2: MNHEY, SMNVEV (reference sequence). This CDR3 is 15 amino acids long. The CDR3 DNA follows: TGTGCCAGCAGTTTGGGTCAGCTAAACACCGGGGAGCTGTTTTTT. Protein sequence: CASSLGQLNTGELFF.

The chain uses TRBV7-2 and TRBJ1-1, with TRBD1 identical over 8 bases. Germline lookup yields CDR1 SGHTA and CDR2 FQGNSA. V was pared by 4 bases and J by 1 base, with 8 bases of the junction left unmatched. There are 16 residues in the CDR3. The CDR3 DNA follows: TGTGCCAGCAGCTGGAGGACAGGGTGGGAGAACACTGAAGCTTTCTTT. Translated: CASSWRTGWENTEAFF.

This CDR3 is CAGPGQRPSYEQYF. The CDR3 nucleotides are TGTGCCGGACCCGGACAGCGACCCTCCTACGAGCAGTACTTC. The chain has TRBV5-8 and TRBJ2-7, with D possibly TRBD1 on 6 matching bases. The length of the CDR3 is 14 residues. The V gene's germline CDR1 is SGHTS and CDR2 YDEGEE. V was cut by 10 bases and J by 0 bases, with 17 bases left in between.

The chain couples TRBV7-2 to TRBJ1-1; tentatively, D is TRBD1 (6 bases). The CDR3 has 15 amino acids. CDR1 is SGHTA, CDR2 FQGNSA, per germline. V was trimmed by 5 bases and J by 0 bases, leaving 13 bases between them. CDR3 DNA: TGTGCCAGCAGCGGCAGGGGCTTAATGAACACTGAAGCTTTCTTT. It encodes CASSGRGLMNTEAFF.

V usage is TRBV3-1 (or the pseudogene TRBV3-2) and J usage is TRBJ1-1, with TRBD1 identical over 10 bases. The CDR3 extends over 14 amino acids. CDR1 LGHDT and CDR2 YNNKEL come from the germline V gene (reference sequence). V lost 6 bases to trimming and J lost 6 bases; unmatched junction nucleotides: 7. For the CDR3, the DNA is TGTGCCAGCAGACAGGGAGGACAGGGGGCTGAAGCTTTCTTT. Translated: CASRQGGQGAEAFF.

The chain employs TRBV28 and TRBJ2-7, with D perhaps assigned TRBD1 or TRBD2 (5 bases each). The V end was cut by 4 bases, the J end by 0 bases, with 16 bases between. There are 16 residues in the CDR3. From germline, CDR1 is MDHEN and CDR2 SYDVKM. CDR3 amino acids: CASSSSLGDRSYEQYF. As DNA, the CDR3 is TGTGCCAGCAGTTCCTCCCTGGGGGACCGCTCCTACGAGCAGTACTTC.

The rearrangement uses TRBV2 and TRBJ2-1, with 9 bases lining up with TRBD1. Germline lookup yields CDR1 SNHLY and CDR2 FYNNEI. This CDR3 comprises 13 residues. V lost 7 bases and J lost 9; bases outside the gene matches: 7. CDR3 sequence: CASIMGQGSEQFF. Here the CDR3 DNA reads TGTGCCAGCATCATGGGACAGGGAAGTGAGCAGTTCTTC.

The V gene is TRBV4-2, the J gene TRBJ2-2; D unclear. V gave up 3 bases and J gave up 0 bases, with 8 bases separating them. The CDR3 has 15 residues. Germline loops: CDR1 LGHNA, CDR2 YNFKEQ. The CDR3 region has the DNA TGTGCCAGCAGCCAGCAAGTCCCGAACACCGGGGAGCTGTTTTTT. Its translation is CASSQQVPNTGELFF.

This rearrangement joins TRBV7-8 to TRBJ2-5, with D possibly being TRBD1 (6 bases). CDR3 size: 18 residues. V lost 5 bases to trimming and J lost 6 bases, with 28 bases between them. Germline CDR1 is SGHVS and CDR2 is FQNEAQ. CDR3 sequence (DNA): TGTGCCAGCAGCGTCCGGGACCCCAACAACAGGGTCAGGAAGACCCAGTACTTC. Amino acid sequence: CASSVRDPNNRVRKTQYF. Full variable domain (missing parts from reference TRBV7-8 and TRBJ2-5): GAGVSQSPRYKVAKRGQDVALRCDPISGHVSLFWYQQALGQGPEFLTYFQNEAQLDKSGLPSDRFFAERPEGSVSTLKIQRTQQEDSAVYLCASSVRDPNNRVRKTQYFGPGTRLLVL.

V is TRBV11-3 and J is TRBJ2-2; D is unclear. The V gene lost 1 base and the J gene lost 7 bases, with 7 bases spanning the gap. The CDR3 spans 13 residues. Germline V gene lookup returns CDR1 SGHNT and CDR2 YENEEA. The CDR3 DNA sequence: TGTGCCAGCAGCTTAGGCCCCCGCGGGGAGCTGTTTTTT. Translated: CASSLGPRGELFF.

The V and J genes are TRBV15 and TRBJ1-1; D is possibly TRBD1 (5 bases). Germline assignment: CDR1 LNHNV and CDR2 YYDKDF (reference sequence). The CDR3 contains 15 residues. Between the trimmed V and J ends, which lost 1 base and 0 bases, there was a span of 9 bases. The CDR3 region has the DNA TGTGCCACCAGCAGAGGGGGACCTCTGAACACTGAAGCTTTCTTT. It yields the protein CATSRGGPLNTEAFF.

This clone has a handful of counts. This rearrangement joins TRBV15 to TRBJ1-5; weak D call: TRBD1 (6 bases). V was shortened by 5 bases and J by 6 bases, with 11 bases between the two germline ends. This CDR3 contains 13 residues. Germline loops: CDR1 LNHNV, CDR2 YYDKDF (reference sequence). The DNA for the CDR3 is TGTGCCACCAGCGGGGGCGGGTCTCAGCCCCAGCATTTT. Translated: CATSGGGSQPQHF.

The chain recombines TRBV5-1 with TRBJ2-1; D remains ambiguous. Germline V gene lookup returns CDR1 SGHRS and CDR2 YFSETQ. The CDR3 extends over 13 amino acids. Trimming shortened V by 0 bases and J by 5 bases, and 6 bases separated the two germline ends. In nucleotides, the CDR3 is TGCGCCAGCAGCTTGGCTCTTAACAATGAGCAGTTCTTC. It codes for CASSLALNNEQFF.

This chain links TRBV6-5 with TRBJ1-1; TRBD1 matches 9 bases. The CDR3 sequence is 15 residues long. Germline lookup yields CDR1 MNHEY and CDR2 SVGAGI. Trimming removed 5 bases from V and 3 bases from J; junction bases left unmatched: 7. In DNA, the CDR3 is TGTGCCAGCAGTCAAACAGGGGGCGGCGACACTGAAGCTTTCTTT. This sequence encodes CASSQTGGGDTEAFF.

The chain couples TRBV21-1 to TRBJ2-5. TRBV21-1 is an annotated pseudogene. The CDR3 has 14 residues. CDR3 residues: CASSKRAVQETQYF. In nucleotides, the CDR3 is TGTGCCAGCAGCAAAAGGGCGGTGCAAGAGACCCAGTACTTC.